Below, one T cell receptor (beta chain) is given with its context. Its antigen is unidentified. PBMCs came from about 10 ml fresh peripheral blood. This record belongs to a study of T cells in Graves' hyperthyroidism and ophthalmopathy. General observations from the study: Using 13 V-J features, a model discriminated ophthalmopathy from stable hyperthyroidism.

The CDR3 spans 18 residues. Losses at the gene ends were 6 bases for V and 2 bases for J; bases not matched to a gene: 16. CDR1 and CDR2 (germline): MNHNS, SASEGT. RNA transcripts yielded amplified TCR beta CDR3 regions. Initially, a first-round RT-PCR of the TCR CDR3 employed the HTBI primer set. TCRdb itself ran the multiplex PCR reads through MiXCR, one entry per CDR3 protein. The profile shows 250,000 to 300,000 distinct CDR3 sequences, about 19% of them singletons. Sequencing was carried out using blood. The chain uses TRBV6-1 and TRBJ2-7; 10 nucleotides line up with TRBD2. The receptor was isolated from a middle-aged man with Graves' ophthalmopathy. CDR3 sequence reads: CASSRASGGPLGTYEQYF. CDR3 bases: TGTGCCAGCAGCCGCGCTAGCGGGGGACCTCTCGGAACCTACGAGCAGTACTTC.